This TCR beta chain was captured in a study of blood T cell repertoires in COVID-19 (TCRdb year 2020). For the study in its entirety: Samples from collaborators originated in the United States, Italy and Spain and spanned both the acute and convalescent phases of COVID-19. Where HLA class I and class II types were available, the types were taken from metadata supplied by the sample provider, not from assay-based typing. Deeply sampled blood TCRbeta repertoires from subjects exposed to, actively infected with, or recovered from COVID-19 were included in the dataset. The material from the prospective study consisted of cDNA or gDNA derived from T cells, B-cell-depleted T cells, or PBMCs. The sample metadata nearly always contained a de-identified subject ID, COVID-19 status, age in years and sex. The repertoires were released in a freely available public database meant as a resource for research on the immune response to SARS-CoV-2. Samples came from the ongoing ImmuneRACE study (first 160 participants) plus 1,254 subjects from 6 global collaborators. Findings and caveats that apply to the study as a whole: How much clinical and demographic metadata was included differed by source and by participant, and the metadata was provided uncurated.

The immunoSEQ Assay, a bias-controlled multiplex PCR, was used to amplify TCRbeta CDR3 regions from genomic DNA. The authors' analysis ran thus. The number of nucleated cells in each sample was estimated by amplification of reference gene primers within the assay. To quantify the absolute abundance of each unique TCRbeta CDR3 rearrangement, sequence reads were collapsed and filtered. Productive Simpson clonality was computed per sample as the square root of Simpson's diversity index over productive rearrangements. TCRdb carries this immuneACCESS record with in-frame sequences only. Its versions omit some clonotypes, under half of them owing to an unresolved V gene in the studies checked, with the rest unexplained. The V and J calls and clone size are taken from that table; D and trimming were inferred from the DNA. This sample lists over 150,000 clones; around 74% were detected once. Of the sample, about 3.8% falls within the top ten clones.

The collaborating institutions used their own protocols to collect whole blood in K2EDTA tubes. For TCRbeta analysis, collaborators shipped samples in one of three forms: frozen whole blood, isolated PBMCs, or DNA extracted from either of those sample types. V is clipped by 2 bases and J by 2 bases, and the sequence between their germline boundaries is 13 bases long. From its cysteine to its phenylalanine, the CDR3 spans 15 amino acids. The CDR3 DNA has 45 bases and is translated from base 1. CDR1 SEHNR and CDR2 FQNEAQ are derived from the germline V gene (reference sequence). There are a few counts of this clone. It has no known antigen specificity. The record has no base qualities; no much larger clone is one base away.

The sequenced material came from peripheral blood. The receptor chain draws on TRBV7-9 and TRBJ2-7; possibly the D gene is TRBD1, per 6 matching bases. The sequence was obtained from a woman of 80 years or more with acute or convalescent COVID-19. The CDR3 region: CASSLIQGATYEQYF. The nucleotide sequence reads TGTGCCAGCAGCTTAATACAGGGTGCTACCTACGAGCAGTACTTC.